The text below deals with one T cell receptor (beta chain). Its target is unknown. The authors enrolled newly diagnosed hyperthyroidism patients aged 18 to 65 with under 2 months' duration. These data are taken from a study of Graves' ophthalmopathy and Graves' hyperthyroidism. Study outcomes and limitations: Cross-validated, the 13-signature model showed 87.88%/81.08% sensitivity/specificity, and 80%/75% in the test set. Blood was where most expanded thyroid clonotypes above 0.001 frequency also turned up. The model forecast ophthalmopathy progression, reaching roughly 70% sensitivity and around 75% specificity.

RNA transcripts yielded amplified TCR beta CDR3 regions. Investigators did first-round RT-PCR with HTBI primers, then second-round multiplex PCR. TCRdb fed the multiplex PCR reads into MiXCR, producing one record per CDR3 protein. There are more than 300,000 distinct CDR3 sequences in the sample; just over 15% occur only once, and 5.5% to 7% lies in the top ten. This clonotype originated in a woman under 30 with stable Graves' hyperthyroidism. The sample consisted of peripheral blood.

CDR3: CASIGGRGRYYEQYF. Here the CDR3 DNA reads TGCGCCAGCATTGGAGGCAGGGGTCGTTACTACGAGCAGTACTTC. The chain uses TRBV5-1 and TRBJ2-7, with a weak D call TRBD1 (6 bases). CDR1 and CDR2 from the germline V gene are SGHRS and YFSETQ. Trimming pared 6 bases from V and 3 bases from J, leaving 19 bases between. The CDR3 consists of 15 residues.